This TCR beta chain was sequenced during a study of blood T cell repertoires in COVID-19. Study background: Italy, Spain and the United States were the sources of the convalescent and acute COVID-19 samples.

Only in-frame clones appear in the TCRdb table, and some are missing; sequencing was by immunoSEQ multiplex PCR. Of some 400,000 clones listed, more than 70% were seen once; the top ten hold more than 9%. With 6 bases clipped from V and 6 bases from J, the junction kept 10 bases outside the gene matches. Germline CDR1 reads LNHDA; CDR2 reads SQIVND (reference sequence). The CDR3 spans 15 residues. The chain links TRBV19 to TRBJ1-5; 8 bases are a match to TRBD1. This receptor was taken from a woman aged 25 to 39 with COVID-19, enrolled during active disease. Sequenced input: peripheral blood. The CDR3, as DNA: TGTGCCAGTAGCGAGGGTCCAGGGGGCGGTCAGCCCCAGCATTTT. This encodes CASSEGPGGGQPQHF.